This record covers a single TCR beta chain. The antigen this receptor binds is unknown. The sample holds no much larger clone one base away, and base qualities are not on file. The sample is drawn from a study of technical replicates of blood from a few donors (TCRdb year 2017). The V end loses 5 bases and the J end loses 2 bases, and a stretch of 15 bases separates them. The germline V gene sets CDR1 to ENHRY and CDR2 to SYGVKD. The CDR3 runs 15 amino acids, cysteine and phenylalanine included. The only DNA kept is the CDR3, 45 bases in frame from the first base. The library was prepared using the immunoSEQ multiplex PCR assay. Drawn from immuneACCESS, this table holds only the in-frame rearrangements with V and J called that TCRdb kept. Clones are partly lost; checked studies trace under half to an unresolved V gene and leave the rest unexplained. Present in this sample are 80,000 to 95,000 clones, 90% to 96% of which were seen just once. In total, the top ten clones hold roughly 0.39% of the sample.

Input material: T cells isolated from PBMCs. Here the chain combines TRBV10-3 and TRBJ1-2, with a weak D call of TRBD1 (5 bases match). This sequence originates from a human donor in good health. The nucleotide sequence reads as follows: TGTGCCATCAGTCGGGTTGGGGCAGGAAACTATGGCTACACCTTC. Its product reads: CAISRVGAGNYGYTF.